The entry below describes one T cell receptor (beta chain). Its antigen is still unknown. Nothing much larger sits one base from this clone, and base qualities are not available. Receptor libraries were prepared by RACE. TCRdb records NextSeq 500 as the sequencer. During library preparation, unique molecular identifiers were attached to individual cDNA molecules so that TCRs could be counted in a quantitative, reproducible way. Each blood RNA sample was used to sequence both TCR alpha and TCR beta chains. The study's processing was this. The median number of TCRs per sample was over 85,000, ranging from 23,224 to 690,600. V, J and CDR3 annotation of the TCR reads was performed with the Decombinator software suite. For PS versus PT1 abundance plots, all samples were subsampled to the same number of TCRs (28,000). TCRs were defined as expanded if absent before sensitization and observed at least eight times at the 2-week time point. TCRdb trimmed the raw reads at Q25, called clones with MiXCR and kept productive beta chains. Rows matching on CDR3 protein sequence are summarized as one entry with the most common DNA and genes. TCRdb, not the original authors, processed these V and J calls. This sample is represented by some 380,000 distinct CDR3 sequences; around 5% of them were singletons. 2% to 2.5% of the sample belongs to the ten largest clones.

These data originate in a study of human T cells and chemical hapten exposure (dated by TCRdb to the early 2020s). As for the study more broadly: For sensitization, 2% DPC in acetone was applied to a 2 cm by 2 cm area of upper inner arm skin. Patients additionally received weekly therapeutic DPC doses to the scalp throughout the roughly 24-week study period. Most of the patients in the cohort were female, and the cohort covered alopecia areata with under or over 50% scalp involvement, alopecia totalis and alopecia universalis. About 27 alopecia patients gave blood for TCR sequencing at one to four time points (pre-sensitization, 2, 6 and 24 weeks). The study tracked peripheral blood TCR repertoire changes in vivo during primary and secondary sensitization to the hapten diphenylcyclopropenone (DPC) in alopecia patients. Blood was sampled from patients pre-sensitization (week 0) and at 2, 6 and about 24 weeks after DPC sensitization. Libraries were pooled for sequencing, and per-sample TCR yields varied mainly because of small differences in library volumes within the pool. Patch tests used Finn chambers with 0.01% DPC on the upper back, scored after 6 days by International Contact Dermatitis Research Group standards. General study outcomes and caveats: Because all patients had alopecia, a presumed autoimmune disease, the immune response of the patients might differ from that of healthy individuals. Compared with pre-sensitization or healthy control sets, expanded TCRs formed significantly more large CDR3 similarity clusters, which is consistent with antigen-driven responses. The number of PT1 expanded TCRs positively correlated with patch test score, significant at thresholds 8, 16 and 32 but not 4. DPC sensitization did not change how many TCRs were above 1 in 1000 frequency, and no evidence was found of alterations in global repertoire structure. After repeated subsampling, changes were observed in the strength of the expansion versus patch-test correlation and in the threshold at which the correlation became significant.

The meaning of the sample's time point label: patch test 1, 2 weeks after DPC sensitization. The treatment or condition label, as the study defines it: therapeutic diphenylcyclopropenone sensitization with weekly scalp DPC. At each patch-test visit, blood was drawn before the patch test was applied. To be eligible, patients had to be aged 18 to 70, diagnosed with alopecia and judged suitable for DPC therapy, while pregnant patients were excluded. Total RNA was extracted from unfractionated whole blood collected in Tempus Blood RNA tubes. From cysteine to phenylalanine, the CDR3 is 15 amino acids long. The retained sequence is limited to the CDR3, 45 bases, with the frame set at the first base.

The TCR sequence derives from a woman between 45 and 60 years old with alopecia areata. Some clones in this sample may be carry-over from other donors' samples. Rearrangement joined TRBV21-1 to TRBJ1-5. TRBV21-1 is tagged as a pseudogene. The material was whole blood, obtained in connection with sensitization to the hapten diphenylcyclopropenone (DPC). The DNA sequence reads TGTGCCAGCAGCAAAGTTCGGGCAGTTTATCAGCCCCAGCATTTT. Its protein is CASSKVRAVYQPQHF.